Here is one T cell receptor (beta chain) with its context. As yet, its antigen is unknown. This CDR3 is built from 13 residues. Trimming left V 5 bases short and J 4 bases short, with 14 bases between. Germline V gene lookup returns CDR1 SQVTM and CDR2 ANQGSEA. The data belong to a study of cytomegalovirus exposure and HLA in healthy donors. Study in general: Genotyping of roughly 400 donors showed that 65% to 90% belonged to the Caucasian-associated ancestry cluster.

Findings of the study overall: Upon later analysis, HLA-associated TCR beta chains proved more clonally expanded than other, equally common chains. TRBV6-2, TRBV6-3 and other indistinguishable V segments were excluded.

This PCR relied on a set of 60 Vbeta primers and 13 Jbeta primers. Clones were sequenced by immunoSEQ multiplex PCR, and TCRdb holds only the in-frame ones, with some missing. Of over 60,000 clones in the sample, 65% to 70% are singletons; the top ten hold around 15%. Sequenced sample: PBMCs. The clonotype comes from a male donor in good health and CMV-seropositive. V gene TRBV29-1 combines with J gene TRBJ1-1; D gene unclear. For the CDR3, the DNA is TGCAGCGTTTTGGAAGGAGACTCCACTGAAGCTTTCTTT. This encodes CSVLEGDSTEAFF.